A single sample gave rise to the 16 T cell receptor beta chains below, sequenced in a study of T cell repertoires in cytomegalovirus infection. TCRdb used MiXCR to reprocess the reads, holding one entry per CDR3 protein. The data hold hundreds of thousands of distinct CDR3 sequences, with roughly 26% observed a single time. The sample was CD8+ T cells from PBMCs. The receptors were gathered from a human donor in good health (CMV status not recorded). Some clones in this sample may be carry-over from other donors' samples.

In its sample, this clonotype was seen a few times. The CDR3 bases are TGCAGCGTTGAAGATCCGGATCGCTCCTACAATGAGCAGTTCTTC. Encoded protein: CSVEDPDRSYNEQFF. The chain recombines TRBV29-1 with TRBJ2-1; D is uncertain. Germline V gene data show CDR1 as SQVTM and CDR2 as ANQGSEA. V was shortened by 0 bases and J by 0 bases, with 9 bases between the two germline ends. This CDR3 has 15 residues.

This chain connects TRBV5-6 to TRBJ2-2; D might be TRBD2 (6 bases). The V and J ends lost 4 bases and 2 bases respectively, with 12 bases between them. The CDR3 runs to 15 residues. Germline assignment: CDR1 SGHDT and CDR2 YYEEEE. Written as DNA, the CDR3 is TGTGCCAGCAGCCCGGGACTTGATAACACCGGGGAGCTGTTTTTT. This encodes CASSPGLDNTGELFF.

This chain joins TRBV6-2 or TRBV6-3 and TRBJ2-1; TRBD1 matches at 11 bases. Looked up from germline, CDR1 is MNHEY and CDR2 is SVGEGT. This CDR3 has 15 residues. V shed 4 bases and J 3 bases; nucleotides not matched to a gene: 2. Here the CDR3 DNA reads TGTGCCAGCAGTTGGGACAGGGGGTACTACAATGAGCAGTTCTTC. Translation gives CASSWDRGYYNEQFF.

The V and J genes are TRBV29-1 and TRBJ2-7; maybe TRBD2 (5 bases). This CDR3 comprises 11 residues. The V and J ends lost 7 bases and 3 bases respectively, with 10 bases between them. Germline CDR1 SQVTM, CDR2 ANQGSEA. CDR3 sequence reads: CSASEGYEQYV. The CDR3 nucleotides read TGCAGCGCCTCCGAGGGCTACGAGCAGTACGTC.

The chain couples TRBV7-9 to TRBJ1-2, with D uncertain. CDR1 SEHNR and CDR2 FQNEAQ come from the germline V gene (reference sequence). V was shortened by 1 base and J by 6 bases, with 9 bases between the two germline ends. This CDR3 comprises 13 residues. The CDR3 sequence: CASSLERKDGYTF. CDR3 nucleotide sequence: TGTGCCAGCAGCTTAGAAAGGAAGGATGGCTACACCTTC.

J is TRBJ2-7 and V is TRBV12-3 or TRBV12-4; D is perhaps TRBD1 (5 bases). The V gene lost 6 bases and the J gene lost 2 bases, with 20 bases spanning the gap. CDR3 size: 16 residues. The CDR3 sequence is CASSQIQQGPPYEQYF. The CDR3 bases are TGTGCCAGCAGCCAAATCCAGCAGGGCCCCCCCTACGAGCAGTACTTC.

In this sample, this clonotype turned up many times. The chain uses TRBV7-2 and TRBJ2-7; TRBD1 matches at 8 bases. Germline CDR1 reads SGHTA; CDR2 reads FQGNSA. J lost 3 bases, V lost 0 bases, and 7 bases had no gene match. The CDR3 has 16 amino acids. CDR3: CASSLAVGQEIYEQYV. CDR3 nucleotides: TGTGCCAGCAGCTTAGCGGTGGGACAGGAGATCTACGAGCAGTACGTC.

This clonotype was picked up a small number of times. This chain joins TRBV20-1 and TRBJ2-1; D remains unclear. The germline V and J ends were trimmed by 4 bases and 2 bases, with 9 bases remaining between them. The CDR3 totals 13 residues. In germline, CDR1 is DFQATT, CDR2 SNEGSKA (reference sequence). CDR3 in amino acids: CSAKIHTYNEQFF. In nucleotides, the CDR3 is TGCAGTGCTAAGATCCACACCTACAATGAGCAGTTCTTC.

V is TRBV7-6 and J is TRBJ2-1; D is undetermined. The CDR3 totals 13 residues. V was shortened by 1 base and J by 7 bases, with 8 bases between the two germline ends. Germline V gene lookup returns CDR1 SGHVS and CDR2 FNYEAQ. In DNA, the CDR3 is TGTGCCAGCAGCTTAGAATGGAAAAATGAGCAGTTCTTC. Its translation: CASSLEWKNEQFF. The variable domain in full, completed from reference TRBV7-6 and TRBJ2-1, reads GAGVSQSPRYKVTKRGQDVALRCDPISGHVSLYWYRQALGQGPEFLTYFNYEAQQDKSGLPNDRFSAERPEGSISTLTIQRTEQRDSAMYRCASSLEWKNEQFFGPGTRLTVL.

V and J are TRBV7-9 and TRBJ1-2, with D tentatively TRBD1 (5 bases). The germline V gene encodes CDR1 SEHNR and CDR2 FQNEAQ (reference sequence). With 2 bases removed from V and 2 bases from J, the gap between germline ends came to 18 bases. The CDR3 extends over 17 amino acids. The CDR3, as DNA: TGTGCCAGCAGCTTACTGATCCCGGACGGGGCAAACTATGGCTACACCTTC. Residues: CASSLLIPDGANYGYTF.

In this sample, this clonotype turned up many times. The gene calls are TRBV4-2 and TRBJ2-5, with D possibly TRBD1 on 6 matching bases. Per germline, CDR1 LGHNA and CDR2 YNFKEQ. Trimming shortened V by 3 bases and J by 1 base, and 12 bases separated the two germline ends. This CDR3 comprises 15 residues. The CDR3 sequence: CASSHPTGSQETQYF. As DNA, the CDR3 is TGTGCCAGCAGCCACCCCACAGGGTCCCAAGAGACCCAGTACTTC.

This CDR3 is CATSRGKGVSYEQYF. The CDR3 nucleotides are TGTGCCACCAGCAGAGGAAAGGGTGTCTCCTACGAGCAGTACTTC. This chain connects TRBV15 to TRBJ2-7; D is uncertain. V was clipped by 1 base and J by 0 bases, with 10 bases between them. CDR3 length equals 15 residues. The germline gives CDR1 LNHNV, CDR2 YYDKDF (reference sequence). The variable domain in full, completed from reference TRBV15 and TRBJ2-7, reads DAMVIQNPRYQVTQFGKPVTLSCSQTLNHNVMYWYQQKSSQAPKLLFHYYDKDFNNEADTPDNFQSRRPNTSFCFLDIRSPGLGDTAMYLCATSRGKGVSYEQYFGPGTRLTVT.

The gene calls are TRBV4-1 and TRBJ1-1, with D unresolved. Germline CDR1 reads MGHRA; CDR2 reads YSYEKL. The CDR3 spans 14 residues. Trimming cost V 1 base and J 1 base, with 7 bases left between them. The CDR3 protein is CASSQAYRNTEAFF. The CDR3 DNA sequence: TGCGCCAGCAGCCAAGCCTACAGGAACACTGAAGCTTTCTTT.

This clonotype was recorded at least ten times. The chain is built from TRBV7-2 and TRBJ2-3; D call uncertain. V lost 5 bases to trimming and J lost 1 base, with 10 bases between them. The CDR3 covers 14 residues. Germline V gives CDR1 SGHTA, CDR2 FQGNSA. The DNA of the CDR3 is TGTGCCAGCAGCAGGTACGGGCGCACAGATACGCAGTATTTT. Its translation: CASSRYGRTDTQYF.

The chain couples TRBV9 to TRBJ2-1, with 9 bases matching TRBD2. CDR1 is SGDLS and CDR2 is YYNGEE in the germline V gene. The CDR3 totals 17 residues. The V and J ends lost 5 bases and 4 bases, in that order; junction bases with no gene match: 13. In DNA, the CDR3 is TGTGCCAGCAGTGGGAGCCAAGGGACTAGCAAGTACAATGAGCAGTTCTTC. Translation: CASSGSQGTSKYNEQFF.

This clonotype was counted at least ten times. Germline and junction disagree at one end, which may indicate a read error. The chain employs TRBV13 and TRBJ1-1, with TRBD1 matching over 8 bases. The CDR3 runs to 14 residues. Germline-derived CDR1 and CDR2 are PRHDT and FYEKMQ (reference sequence). The CDR3, as DNA: TGTGCCAGCAGCCTAGGACAGGGAAGGACTGAAGCTTTCTTT. This sequence encodes CASSLGQGRTEAFF. The variable domain in full, with the rest retrieved from reference TRBV13 and TRBJ1-1, is AAGVIQSPRHLIKEKRETATLKCYPIPRHDTVYWYQQGPGQDPQFLISFYEKMQSDKGSIPDRFSAQQFSDYHSELNMSSLELGDSALYFCASSLGQGRTEAFFGQGTRLTVV.